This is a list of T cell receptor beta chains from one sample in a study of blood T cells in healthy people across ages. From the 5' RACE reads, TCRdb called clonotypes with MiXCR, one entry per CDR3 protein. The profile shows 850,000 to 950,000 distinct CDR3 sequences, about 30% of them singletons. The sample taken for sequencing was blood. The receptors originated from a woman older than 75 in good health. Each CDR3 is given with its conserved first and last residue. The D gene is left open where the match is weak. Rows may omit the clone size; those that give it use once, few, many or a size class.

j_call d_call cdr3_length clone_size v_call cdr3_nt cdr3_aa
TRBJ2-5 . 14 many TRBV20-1 TGCAGTGCTCCGAGGAGACAGGAGCAAGAGACCCAGTACTTC CSAPRRQEQETQYF
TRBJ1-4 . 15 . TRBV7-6 TGTGCCAGCAGCCCACCGGGACCGACTAATGAAAAACTGTTTTTT CASSPPGPTNEKLFF
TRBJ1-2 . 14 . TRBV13 TGTGCCAGCACCCAAGGGGGGGCCGGCTATGGCTACACCTTC CASTQGGAGYGYTF
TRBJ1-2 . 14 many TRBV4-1 TGCGCCAGCAGCCAACCGACGGAGGAGTATGGCTACACCTTC CASSQPTEEYGYTF
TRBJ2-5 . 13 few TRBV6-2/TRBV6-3 TGTGCCAGCAGTCCCTCGGGCAACCCTGAGCAGTACTTC CASSPSGNPEQYF
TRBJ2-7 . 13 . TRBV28 TGTGCCAGCACATCTCTTATGGGGGCCAAGGAGTACTTC CASTSLMGAKEYF
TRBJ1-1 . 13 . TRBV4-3 TGCGCCAGCAGCCTCCGGACGAGAGGAGAAGCTTTCTTT CASSLRTRGEAFF
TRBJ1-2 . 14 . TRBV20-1 TGCAGTGCCAGCCCCGGGGGGAGGATATATGGCTACACCTTC CSASPGGRIYGYTF
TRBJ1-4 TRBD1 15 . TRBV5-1 TGCGCCAGCAGCAAAGCCGGGACAGGGAGTGAAAAACTGTTTTTT CASSKAGTGSEKLFF
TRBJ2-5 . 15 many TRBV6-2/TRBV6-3 TGTGCCAGCAGTTATCAGGGCAGGGGTGGAGAGACCCAGTACTTC CASSYQGRGGETQYF
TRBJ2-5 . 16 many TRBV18 TGTGCCAGCTCACCTCCGACAGCGTGGGTTCAAGAGACCCAGTACTTC CASSPPTAWVQETQYF
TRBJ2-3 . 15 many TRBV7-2 TGTGCCAGCAGCTCGGGACGGCTAGACACAGATACGCAGTATTTT CASSSGRLDTDTQYF
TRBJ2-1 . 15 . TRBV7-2 TGTGCCAGCAGCTTAGGGGGGGGGCCCCCTAACGAGCAGTTCTTC CASSLGGGPPNEQFF
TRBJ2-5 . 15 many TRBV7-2 TGTGCCAGCAGCTCATCCGGGACGCCGACGGAGACCCAGTACTTC CASSSSGTPTETQYF
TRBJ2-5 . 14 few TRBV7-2 TGTGCCAGCAGCTTAGTAGCGTACCAAGAGACCCAGTACTTC CASSLVAYQETQYF
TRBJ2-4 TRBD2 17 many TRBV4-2 TGTGCCAGCAGCCAAGAGAAGCGGGGGTTAGCCAAAAACATTCAGTACTTC CASSQEKRGLAKNIQYF
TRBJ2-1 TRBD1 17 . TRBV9 TGTGCCAGCAGCGCAGGACAGGGGGGATTCTCCTACAATGAGCAGTTCTTC CASSAGQGGFSYNEQFF
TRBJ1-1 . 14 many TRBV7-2 TGTGCCAGCAGCTTAGGACGGGTGAACACTGAAGCTTTCTTT CASSLGRVNTEAFF
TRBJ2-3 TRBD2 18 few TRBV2 TGTGCCAGCAGTGAAGCGAATAGCGGGGGGCAGAACGCAGATACGCAGTATTTT CASSEANSGGQNADTQYF
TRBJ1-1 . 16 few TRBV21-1 TGTGCCAGCTGTCAGCCGGGACAGGGACTGAACACTGAAGCTTTCTTT CASCQPGQGLNTEAFF
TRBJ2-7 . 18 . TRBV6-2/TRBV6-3 TGTGCCAGCAGTTACGTGGGAGTCTGGGGGATGTTGGGCTACGAGCAGTACTTC CASSYVGVWGMLGYEQYF
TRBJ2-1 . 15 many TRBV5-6 TGTGCCAGCAGCTTCGGGCGGGGGCCCTACAATGAGCAGTTCTTC CASSFGRGPYNEQFF
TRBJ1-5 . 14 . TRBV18 TGTGCCAGCTCACTCGGGACGGCAGGTCAGCCCCAGCATTTT CASSLGTAGQPQHF
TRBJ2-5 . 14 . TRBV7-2 TGTGCCAGCAGCCCCCCGGCGGCCCGGGAGACCCAGTACTTC CASSPPAARETQYF
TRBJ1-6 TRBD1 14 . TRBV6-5 TGTGCCAGCAGCCGTGACAGGGGGCATTCACCCCTCCACTTT CASSRDRGHSPLHF
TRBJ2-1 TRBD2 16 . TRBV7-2 TGTGCCAGCTCCCCAATTCTAGCGGGGTTAAACAATGAGCAGTTCTTC CASSPILAGLNNEQFF
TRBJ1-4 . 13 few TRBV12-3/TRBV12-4 TGTGCCAGTCAAGGAGGTTATAGAGAAAAACTGTTTTTT CASQGGYREKLFF
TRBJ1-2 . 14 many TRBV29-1 TGCAGCGTTGAAGATCGGGGCTACCGGAATGGCTACACCTTC CSVEDRGYRNGYTF
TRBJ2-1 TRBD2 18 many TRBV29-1 TGCAGCGTTGATCTGGGACTAGCGGGGGTGGCCTCCTACAATGAGCAGTTCTTC CSVDLGLAGVASYNEQFF
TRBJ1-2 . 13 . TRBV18 TGTGCCAGCTCACCAAGCAGGGTCTATGGCTACACCTTC CASSPSRVYGYTF
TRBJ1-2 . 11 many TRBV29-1 TGCAGCGTTGAAGGAGGGGATGGCTACACCTTC CSVEGGDGYTF
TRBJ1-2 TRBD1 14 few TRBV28 TGTGCCAGCAGTTTAGACAGGGTCGTATATGGCTACACCTTC CASSLDRVVYGYTF
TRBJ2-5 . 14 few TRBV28 TGTGCCAGCAGCGGACAACCGCTGCAAGAGACCCAGTACTTC CASSGQPLQETQYF
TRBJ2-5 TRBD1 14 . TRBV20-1 TGCAGTACTACCAGGGACAGGCAGAAAGAGACCCAGTACTTC CSTTRDRQKETQYF
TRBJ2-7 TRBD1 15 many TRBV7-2 TGTGCCAGCAGCTTCGGGACAGCTAGCTCCTACGAGCAGTACTTC CASSFGTASSYEQYF
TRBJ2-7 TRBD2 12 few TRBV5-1 TGCGCCAGCAGGGAAGCGGGGAATGAGCAGTACTTC CASREAGNEQYF
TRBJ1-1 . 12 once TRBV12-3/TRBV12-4 TGTGCCACCCGAGGGGTTAACGGTGAAGCTTTCTTT CATRGVNGEAFF
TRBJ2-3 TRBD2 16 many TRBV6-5 TGTGCCAGCAGCTGGGCGGGGGGCGCGTTGACAGATACGCAGTATTTT CASSWAGGALTDTQYF
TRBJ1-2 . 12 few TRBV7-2 TGTGCCAGCAGCTTGCAGGGCTATGACTACACCTTC CASSLQGYDYTF
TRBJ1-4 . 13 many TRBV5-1 TGCGCCAGCAGCTTGGACGTTAATGAAAAACTGTTTTTT CASSLDVNEKLFF
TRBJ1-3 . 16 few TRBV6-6 TGTGCCAGCAGTTACTCGAATCTGGGTTCTGGAAACACCATATATTTT CASSYSNLGSGNTIYF
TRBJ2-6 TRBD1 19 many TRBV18 TGTGCCAGCTCACCGAGGACAGGGGGCACATTCGCTGGGGCCAACGTCCTGACTTTC CASSPRTGGTFAGANVLTF
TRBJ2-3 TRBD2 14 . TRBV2 TGTGCCAGGGGAGGGACTAACTCGGCAGATACGCAGTATTTT CARGGTNSADTQYF